The 12 T cell receptor beta chains below come from one sample, sequenced in a study of T-cell memory formation after mild COVID-19. TCRdb reanalysed the 5' RACE reads using MiXCR and keeps one entry per CDR3 protein. Of about 110,000 distinct CDR3 sequences in the sample, approximately 15% were seen once. Sequencing was carried out using PBMCs or a T cell subset sorted from them (not recorded which). Source of these receptors: a man between 18 and 35 years old who had mild COVID-19 (a few samples of this study predate the infection). Cell type and time point are not known.

The chain couples TRBV4-3 to TRBJ1-2, with no clear D. The CDR3 runs to 15 residues. Trimming pared 4 bases from V and 0 bases from J, leaving 12 bases between. The germline gives CDR1 LGHNA, CDR2 YSLEER. The CDR3 sequence: CASSRGLYSNYGYTF. DNA of the CDR3: TGCGCCAGCAGCCGAGGCCTCTACTCTAACTATGGCTACACCTTC.

This chain links TRBV19 with TRBJ2-7; no reliable D call. V was trimmed by 3 bases and J by 3 bases, leaving 9 bases between them. The germline gives CDR1 LNHDA, CDR2 SQIVND (reference sequence). The CDR3 is 13 amino acids. The CDR3 nucleotides are TGTGCCAGTAGTATCCCGGGCGGCTACGAGCAGTACTTC. This encodes CASSIPGGYEQYF.

This sequence joins TRBV6-5 and TRBJ2-1; TRBD1 aligns across 7 bases. There are 14 residues in the CDR3. V shed 1 base and J 11 bases; nucleotides not matched to a gene: 8. CDR1 is MNHEY, CDR2 SVGAGI, per germline. The CDR3: CASSYWGQPTQQFF. CDR3 nucleotides: TGTGCCAGCAGTTACTGGGGACAGCCGACGCAGCAGTTCTTC.

The genes are TRBV12-3 or TRBV12-4 and TRBJ1-5, with TRBD1 matching 7 bases. The junction had 14 bases not matched to a gene; V was cut back by 5 bases and J by 4 bases. The CDR3 has 17 amino acids. CDR3 bases: TGTGCCAGCAGTCCGGGACAGAGGAGAGGTTTAAATCAGCCCCAGCATTTT. Translation: CASSPGQRRGLNQPQHF.

At least ten counts were recorded for this clonotype. V and J are TRBV12-3 or TRBV12-4 and TRBJ2-2; the match to TRBD1 covers 7 bases. CDR3 size: 15 residues. V lost 7 bases to trimming and J lost 5 bases; unmatched junction nucleotides: 10. This chain's CDR3 is CASITTGTVTGELFF. For the CDR3, the DNA is TGTGCCAGCATCACGACAGGGACAGTTACCGGGGAGCTGTTTTTT.

The V and J genes are TRBV27 and TRBJ2-5; D gene unclear. The CDR3 length is 14 residues. V lost 7 bases to trimming and J lost 0 bases, with 12 bases between them. Germline CDR1 reads MNHEY; CDR2 reads SMNVEV (reference sequence). The CDR3 spells CASMSIRDQETQYF. The CDR3 DNA reads TGTGCCAGCATGAGTATCCGGGACCAAGAGACCCAGTACTTC.

The chain combines TRBV10-3 with TRBJ1-4; 8 bases fit TRBD1. Germline values: CDR1 ENHRY, CDR2 SYGVKD. V lost 4 bases and J lost 8; bases outside the gene matches: 9. The CDR3 spans 15 residues. This chain's CDR3 is CAISGDRDRQEKLFF. CDR3 in DNA: TGTGCCATCAGTGGAGACCGGGACAGGCAGGAAAAACTGTTTTTT.

This clonotype was seen a few times. The J gene is TRBJ1-2, the V gene TRBV19; no firm D call. The germline V gene encodes CDR1 LNHDA and CDR2 SQIVND (reference sequence). V was shortened by 3 bases and J by 3 bases, with 8 bases between the two germline ends. This CDR3 has 13 residues. DNA for the CDR3: TGTGCCAGTAGTATGGAGGGCCACTATGGCTACACCTTC. As protein: CASSMEGHYGYTF.

The chain is built from TRBV9 and TRBJ2-3, with 9 bases identical to TRBD1. The V segment lost 3 bases and the J segment 2 bases; nucleotides outside the gene matches: 10. In germline, CDR1 is SGDLS, CDR2 YYNGEE. This CDR3 region has 17 residues. CDR3 amino acids: CASSDSPGTGITDTQYF. The CDR3 nucleotides read TGTGCCAGCAGCGACAGCCCCGGGACAGGGATCACAGATACGCAGTATTTT.

The gene calls are TRBV27 and TRBJ2-7; D unresolved. The CDR3 runs 11 residues. With 6 bases removed from V and 3 bases from J, the gap between germline ends came to 6 bases. In germline, CDR1 is MNHEY, CDR2 SMNVEV (reference sequence). The CDR3 reads CASRVGYEQYF. CDR3 bases: TGTGCCAGCAGGGTGGGCTACGAGCAGTACTTC.

The chain uses TRBV24-1 and TRBJ2-7; the match to TRBD1 covers 8 bases. The CDR3 runs to 13 residues. From germline, CDR1 is KGHDR and CDR2 SFDVKD. V shed 7 bases and J 5 bases; nucleotides not matched to a gene: 6. CDR3 sequence: CATSPGGFHEQYF. CDR3 sequence (DNA): TGTGCCACCAGCCCAGGGGGCTTCCACGAGCAGTACTTC.

The rearrangement uses TRBV12-3 or TRBV12-4 and TRBJ2-1; D possibly uses TRBD1 or TRBD2 (5 bases each). Trimming left V 8 bases short and J 6 bases short, with 14 bases between. CDR3 length equals 13 residues. CDR3 sequence (DNA): TGTGCCAGCGTCGCCGGGACCCCCAATGAGCAGTTCTTC. It is translated as CASVAGTPNEQFF.